Below, 6 T cell receptor beta chains from the same sample are listed, as sequenced in a study of T-cell reconstitution after alpha-beta-depleted transplantation in children. Preparation of the TCRbeta library was carried out with unique molecular identifiers. TCRdb passed the PCR reads through MiXCR, listing each CDR3 protein once. The table shows approximately 230,000 distinct CDR3 sequences, with roughly a quarter occurring only once. Sequences were derived from PBMCs, mostly from graft donor cells, sampled 360 days after TCRalphabeta/CD19-depleted stem cell transplant. Receptors were obtained from a female patient under 10 years old who had a stem cell transplant for congenital amegakaryocytic thrombocytopenia, so the T cells may come from the graft donor.

This clonotype was counted many times. This chain connects TRBV27 to TRBJ1-5; TRBD1 aligns across 7 bases. The V gene's germline CDR1 is MNHEY and CDR2 SMNVEV (reference sequence). Trimming cost V 4 bases and J 3 bases; bases outside gene matches: 3. The CDR3 loop spans 14 amino acids. For the CDR3, the DNA is TGTGCCAGCAGTTCGGACAGGAACAATCAGCCCCAGCATTTT. It specifies CASSSDRNNQPQHF.

V and J are TRBV7-9 and TRBJ2-7; D is ambiguous. This CDR3 comprises 15 residues. The germline gives CDR1 SEHNR, CDR2 FQNEAQ (reference sequence). V gave up 4 bases and J gave up 3 bases, with 16 bases separating them. The CDR3 DNA reads as TGTGCCAGCAGCTCCACGGACCAGAAGCACTACGAGCAGTACTTC. It translates to CASSSTDQKHYEQYF.

The sample holds a few counts of this clonotype. V is TRBV29-1 and J is TRBJ1-2; D ambiguous. Trimming removed 0 bases at V and 6 bases at J, with 17 bases between. The CDR3 has 15 residues. Looked up from germline, CDR1 is SQVTM and CDR2 is ANQGSEA. This CDR3 is CSVEDLWGGGNGYTF. The DNA for the CDR3 is TGCAGCGTTGAAGATTTGTGGGGAGGAGGGAATGGCTACACCTTC.

V and J are TRBV3-1 and TRBJ1-1; no clear D. The CDR3 consists of 15 residues. Germline V CDR1 and CDR2: LGHDT, YNNKEL (reference sequence). V dropped 3 bases and J dropped 0 bases, with 11 bases sitting between them. The CDR3 DNA sequence: TGTGCCAGCAGCCACGCTCGACGGGTGAACACTGAAGCTTTCTTT. Encoded protein: CASSHARRVNTEAFF.

This clonotype was counted a few times. The V gene is TRBV5-1, the J gene TRBJ2-7, with D perhaps TRBD2 (5 bases). The CDR3 contains 14 residues. The germline CDR1 and CDR2 sequences are SGHRS and YFSETQ. Trimming shortened V by 4 bases and J by 4 bases, and 15 bases separated the two germline ends. CDR3 sequence reads: CASSASGVPYEQYF. The CDR3, as DNA: TGCGCCAGCAGCGCGAGCGGTGTGCCGTACGAGCAGTACTTC.

This clonotype was counted a few times. This rearrangement joins TRBV9 to TRBJ2-5, with D uncertain. The germline V and J ends were trimmed by 3 bases and 0 bases, with 12 bases remaining between them. The CDR3 has 15 residues. Germline-derived CDR1 and CDR2 are SGDLS and YYNGEE. The CDR3 loop reads CASSAYLGNQETQYF. CDR3 DNA: TGTGCCAGCAGCGCCTACCTAGGTAACCAAGAGACCCAGTACTTC.